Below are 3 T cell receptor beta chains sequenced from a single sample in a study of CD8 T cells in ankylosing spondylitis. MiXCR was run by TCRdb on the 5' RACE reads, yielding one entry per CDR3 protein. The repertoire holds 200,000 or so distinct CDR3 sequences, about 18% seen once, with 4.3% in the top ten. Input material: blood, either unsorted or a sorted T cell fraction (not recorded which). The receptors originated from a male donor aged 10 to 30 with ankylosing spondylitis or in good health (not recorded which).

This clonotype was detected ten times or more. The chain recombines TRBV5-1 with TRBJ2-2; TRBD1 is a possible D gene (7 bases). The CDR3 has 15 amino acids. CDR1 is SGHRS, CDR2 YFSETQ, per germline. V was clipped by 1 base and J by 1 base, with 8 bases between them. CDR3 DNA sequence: TGCGCCAGCAGCTTGCAGGGGGGGAACACCGGGGAGCTGTTTTTT. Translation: CASSLQGGNTGELFF.

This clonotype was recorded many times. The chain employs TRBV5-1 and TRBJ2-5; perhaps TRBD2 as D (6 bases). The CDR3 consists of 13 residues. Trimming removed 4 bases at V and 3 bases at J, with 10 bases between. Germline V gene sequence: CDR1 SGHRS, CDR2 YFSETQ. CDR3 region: CASSRDFEETQYF. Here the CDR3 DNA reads TGCGCCAGCAGCCGGGACTTCGAAGAGACCCAGTACTTC.

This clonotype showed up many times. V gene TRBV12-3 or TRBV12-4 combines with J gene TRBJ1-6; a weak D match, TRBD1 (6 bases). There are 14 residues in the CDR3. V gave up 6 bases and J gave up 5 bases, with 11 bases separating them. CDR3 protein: CASRQRTDNSPLHF. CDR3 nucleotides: TGTGCCAGCAGACAAAGGACAGATAATTCACCCCTCCACTTT.